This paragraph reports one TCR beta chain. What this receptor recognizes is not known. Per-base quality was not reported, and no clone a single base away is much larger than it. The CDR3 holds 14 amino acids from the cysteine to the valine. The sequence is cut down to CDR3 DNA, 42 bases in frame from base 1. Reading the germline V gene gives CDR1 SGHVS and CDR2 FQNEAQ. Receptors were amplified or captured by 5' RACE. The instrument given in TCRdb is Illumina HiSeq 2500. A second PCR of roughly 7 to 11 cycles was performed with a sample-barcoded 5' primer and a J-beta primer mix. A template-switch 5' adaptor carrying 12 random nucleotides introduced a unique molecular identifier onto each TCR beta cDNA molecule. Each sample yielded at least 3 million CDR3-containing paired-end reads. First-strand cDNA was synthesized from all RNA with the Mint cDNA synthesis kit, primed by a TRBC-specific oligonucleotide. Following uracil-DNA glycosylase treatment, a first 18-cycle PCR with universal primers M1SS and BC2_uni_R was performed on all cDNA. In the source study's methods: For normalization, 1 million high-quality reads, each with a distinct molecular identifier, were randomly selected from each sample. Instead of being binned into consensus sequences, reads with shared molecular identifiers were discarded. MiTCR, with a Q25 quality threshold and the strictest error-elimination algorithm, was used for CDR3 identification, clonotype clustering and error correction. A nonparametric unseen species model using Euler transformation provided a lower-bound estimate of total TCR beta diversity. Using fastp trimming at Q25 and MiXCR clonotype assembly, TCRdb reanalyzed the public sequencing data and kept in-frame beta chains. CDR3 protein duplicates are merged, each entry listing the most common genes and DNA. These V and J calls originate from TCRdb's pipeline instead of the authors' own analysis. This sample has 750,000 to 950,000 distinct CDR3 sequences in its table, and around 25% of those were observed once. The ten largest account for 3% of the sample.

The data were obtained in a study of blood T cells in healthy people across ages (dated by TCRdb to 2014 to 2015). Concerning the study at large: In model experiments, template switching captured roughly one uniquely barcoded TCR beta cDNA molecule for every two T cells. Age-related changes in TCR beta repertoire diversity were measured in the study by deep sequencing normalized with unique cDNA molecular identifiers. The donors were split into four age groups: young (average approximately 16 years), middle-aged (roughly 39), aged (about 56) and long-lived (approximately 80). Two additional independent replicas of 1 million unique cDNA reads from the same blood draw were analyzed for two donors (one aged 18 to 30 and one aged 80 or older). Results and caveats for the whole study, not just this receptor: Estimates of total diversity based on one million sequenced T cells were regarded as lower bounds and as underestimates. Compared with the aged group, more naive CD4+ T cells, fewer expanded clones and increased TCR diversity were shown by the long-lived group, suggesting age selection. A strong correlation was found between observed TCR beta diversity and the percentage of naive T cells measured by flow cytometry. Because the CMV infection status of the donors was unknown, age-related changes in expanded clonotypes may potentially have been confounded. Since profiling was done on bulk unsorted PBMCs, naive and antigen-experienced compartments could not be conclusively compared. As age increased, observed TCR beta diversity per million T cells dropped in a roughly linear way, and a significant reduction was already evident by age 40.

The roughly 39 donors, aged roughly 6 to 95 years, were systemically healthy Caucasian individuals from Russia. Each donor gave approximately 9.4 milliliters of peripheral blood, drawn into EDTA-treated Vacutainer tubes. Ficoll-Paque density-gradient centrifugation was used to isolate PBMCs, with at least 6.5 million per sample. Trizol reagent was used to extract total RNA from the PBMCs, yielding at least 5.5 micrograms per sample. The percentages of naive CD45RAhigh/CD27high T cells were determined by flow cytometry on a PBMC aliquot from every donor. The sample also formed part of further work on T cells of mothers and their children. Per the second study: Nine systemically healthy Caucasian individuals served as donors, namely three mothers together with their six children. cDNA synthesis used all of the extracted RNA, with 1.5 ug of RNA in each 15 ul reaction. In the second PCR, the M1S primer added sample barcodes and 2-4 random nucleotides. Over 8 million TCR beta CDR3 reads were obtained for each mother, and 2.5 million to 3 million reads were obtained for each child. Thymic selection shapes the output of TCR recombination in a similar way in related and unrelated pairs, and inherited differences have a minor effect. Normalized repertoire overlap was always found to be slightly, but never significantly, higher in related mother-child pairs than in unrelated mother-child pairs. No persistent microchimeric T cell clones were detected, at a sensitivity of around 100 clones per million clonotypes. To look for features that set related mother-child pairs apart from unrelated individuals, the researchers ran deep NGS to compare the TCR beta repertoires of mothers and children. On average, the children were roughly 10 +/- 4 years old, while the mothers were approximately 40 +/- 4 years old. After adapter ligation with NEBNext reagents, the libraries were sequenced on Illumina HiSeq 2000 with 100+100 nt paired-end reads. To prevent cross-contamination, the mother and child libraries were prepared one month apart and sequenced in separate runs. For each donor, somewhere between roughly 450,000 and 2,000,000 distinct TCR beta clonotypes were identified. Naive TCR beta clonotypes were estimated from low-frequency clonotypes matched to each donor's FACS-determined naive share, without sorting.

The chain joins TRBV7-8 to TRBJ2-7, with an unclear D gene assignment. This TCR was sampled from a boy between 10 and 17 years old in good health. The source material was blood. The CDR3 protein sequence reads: CASSLGRNSYEQYV. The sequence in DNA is TGTGCCAGCAGCTTAGGTAGGAACTCCTACGAGCAGTATGTC.